The source of this TCR beta chain is a study of blood T cell repertoires in COVID-19. Study information: T cells, B-cell-depleted T cells, or PBMCs provided the cDNA or gDNA that served as material.

Original processing methods: It was from reference gene primer amplification that nucleated cell counts were estimated. TCRdb keeps only in-frame clones here, not all; method: immunoSEQ multiplex PCR. V, J and clone size are taken as reported in that table, and D and trimming were inferred from the DNA itself. The table has some 200,000 clones, roughly 88% seen once; the top ten hold about 13%. Germline lookup yields CDR1 MNHEY and CDR2 SMNVEV (reference sequence). The CDR3 contains 11 residues. With V trimmed by 1 base and J by 13 bases, 1 base remained unmatched. V gene TRBV27 combines with J gene TRBJ2-3, with 8 bases matching TRBD1. Sequences were obtained from peripheral blood. This TCR was recovered from a human donor in a cohort sampled during active COVID-19. The CDR3 nucleotides are TGTGCCAGCAGTTTATTGGGACAGGAGTATTTT. This codes for CASSLLGQEYF.